These T cell receptor beta chains were read from a single sample in a study of blood T cell repertoires in COVID-19. Data came from immunoSEQ multiplex PCR; TCRdb stores just in-frame clones and leaves some out. This table holds over 350,000 clones, more than 70% found once. Sequencing was done on a sample of PBMCs or T cells enriched from blood (not recorded which). The receptor source for this set is a young woman who had recovered from COVID-19. The CDR3 runs from the conserved cysteine through the conserved F or W. The order of the fields is J gene, V gene, clone size, D gene, CDR3 DNA, CDR3 protein. The D gene is left open where the match is weak. A clone size is listed for some rows: how often the clone was seen (once, few, many), or a class if it is expanded.

TRBJ2-7 TRBV28 . TRBD2 TGTGCCACCAAAAAGCTCGGGGGGTACTACGAGCAGTACTTC CATKKLGGYYEQYF
TRBJ2-6 TRBV5-1 . . TGCGCCAGCAGCTTTAGGGACTCTAGCTCTGGGGCCAACGTCCTGACTTTC CASSFRDSSSGANVLTF
TRBJ2-1 TRBV30 . . TGTGCCTGGAGTGTAAAGGACAAGCAGTTCTTC CAWSVKDKQFF
TRBJ2-1 TRBV28 . . TGTGCCAGCAGTTCAGGGGGGAATGAGCAGTTCTTC CASSSGGNEQFF
TRBJ1-2 TRBV7-8 . TRBD1 TGTGCCAGCAGACAGGGGGCGAGGAGCTATGGCTACACCTTC CASRQGARSYGYTF
TRBJ2-7 TRBV19 . TRBD2 TGTGCCAGTAGTTCTAGCGGGGCTCCAGACTACGAGCAGTACTTC CASSSSGAPDYEQYF
TRBJ2-5 TRBV5-1 . . TGCGCCAGCAGCTTGGAAGGGGAGGAAGAGACCCAGTACTTC CASSLEGEEETQYF
TRBJ1-3 TRBV19 . . TGTGCCAGTAGTATAGCAGGGCAGACCTTCCCCTCTGGAAACACCATATATTTT CASSIAGQTFPSGNTIYF
TRBJ2-1 TRBV7-3 . TRBD2 TGTGCCAGCAGCTTTGATCGGGGGGGCTACAATGAGCAGTTCTTC CASSFDRGGYNEQFF
TRBJ1-6 TRBV11-2 . . TGTGCCAGCAGCGGGTCCACAGCCGGCAATTCACCCCTCCACTTT CASSGSTAGNSPLHF
TRBJ2-1 TRBV3-1/TRBV3-2 . . TGTGCCAGCAGCCAAGCTGCGGCTAGCGCGAGCTCCTACAATGAGCAGTTCTTC CASSQAAASASSYNEQFF
TRBJ1-4 TRBV7-8 . TRBD1 TGTGCCAGCAGCCGAGACAGGGTAGCTGAAAAACTGTTTTTT CASSRDRVAEKLFF
TRBJ2-5 TRBV9 . TRBD1 TGTGCCAGCAGCAGGGGACAGGGGGAGACCCAGTACTTC CASSRGQGETQYF
TRBJ2-3 TRBV5-4 . TRBD2 TGTGCCAGCAGCGGTAACCTAGCGGTCCGCACAGATACGCAGTATTTT CASSGNLAVRTDTQYF
TRBJ1-2 TRBV6-5 . TRBD1 TGTGCCAGCAGTCAGGGACAGTTGGGTGGCTACACCTTC CASSQGQLGGYTF
TRBJ2-2 TRBV6-5 . TRBD2 TGTGCCAGCACCGGACTAGCGGGGAGAACCGGGGAGCTGTTTTTT CASTGLAGRTGELFF
TRBJ1-2 TRBV10-3 . TRBD1 TGTGCCATCACCGGGGACAGGACTAACTATGGCTACACCTTC CAITGDRTNYGYTF
TRBJ2-3 TRBV6-2/TRBV6-3 . . TGTGCCAGCAGTTACCGCAGGGTAGATACGCAGTATTTT CASSYRRVDTQYF
TRBJ2-7 TRBV12-3/TRBV12-4 few TRBD1 TGTGCCAGCAGCAGGGGGTTATCCGAGCAGTACTTC CASSRGLSEQYF
TRBJ2-1 TRBV4-3 . . TGCGCCAGCAGCCAAGTCGGGGGGCTTTACAATGAGCAGTTCTTC CASSQVGGLYNEQFF
TRBJ1-1 TRBV30 once . TGTGCCTCCAAACCGCGCACTGAAGCTTTCTTT CASKPRTEAFF
TRBJ1-3 TRBV5-1 . TRBD1 TGCGCCAGCAGCTTGCTTTCGACAGGGGCTGGAAACACCATATATTTT CASSLLSTGAGNTIYF
TRBJ2-2 TRBV7-3 . TRBD2 TGTGCCAGCAGCTTAACTAGCGGGGTCACCGGGGAGCTGTTTTTT CASSLTSGVTGELFF
TRBJ2-7 TRBV2 few . TGTGCCAGCAGCTTCGACAGTCCCTCAGCCTACGAGCAGTACTTC CASSFDSPSAYEQYF
TRBJ1-5 TRBV6-2/TRBV6-3 . . TGTGCCAGCAGTTACGCCCCTGAGGGCACCGGTCAGCCCCAGCATTTT CASSYAPEGTGQPQHF
TRBJ2-6 TRBV5-5 . . TGTGCCAGCAGCTTAGTCGGGGCGGGGTCTGGGGCCAACGTCCTGACTTTC CASSLVGAGSGANVLTF
TRBJ1-4 TRBV7-2 . TRBD1 TGTGCCAGCAGCATCGACAGGGGGCAATTGGAAAAACTGTTTTTT CASSIDRGQLEKLFF
TRBJ1-6 TRBV9 . . TGTGCCAGCAGCGTAGCTGGCAGGGTCGGCTCACCCCTCCACTTT CASSVAGRVGSPLHF
TRBJ2-5 TRBV10-3 . TRBD1 TGTGCCATCAGTGAGTCGCCCGGGACAGGGTACCAAGAGACCCAGTACTTC CAISESPGTGYQETQYF
TRBJ2-7 TRBV28 . . TGTGCCAGCAGCTGGCGGGACGATTACGAGCAGTACTTC CASSWRDDYEQYF
TRBJ2-7 TRBV7-2 . . TGTGCCAGCAGCTTAAGGACAGCAAAAGAAGAGCAGTACTTC CASSLRTAKEEQYF